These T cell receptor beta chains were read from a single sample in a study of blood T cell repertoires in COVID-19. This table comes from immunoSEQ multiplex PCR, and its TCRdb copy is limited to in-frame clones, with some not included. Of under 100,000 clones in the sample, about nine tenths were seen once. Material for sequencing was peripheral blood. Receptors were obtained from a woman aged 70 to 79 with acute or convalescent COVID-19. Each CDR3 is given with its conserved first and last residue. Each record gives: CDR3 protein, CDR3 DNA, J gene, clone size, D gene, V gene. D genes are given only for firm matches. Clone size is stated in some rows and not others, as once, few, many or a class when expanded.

CDR3 protein: CASRRGSSYNSPLHF
CDR3 DNA: TGTGCCAGCAGAAGGGGAAGCTCCTATAATTCACCCCTCCACTTT
J gene: TRBJ1-6
clone size: NA
D gene: NA
V gene: TRBV3-1/TRBV3-2

CDR3 protein: CASRDRAETEAFF
CDR3 DNA: TGTGCCAGCCGGGACAGGGCGGAAACTGAAGCTTTCTTT
J gene: TRBJ1-1
clone size: NA
D gene: TRBD1
V gene: TRBV2

CDR3 protein: CATNSGWAYNEQFF
CDR3 DNA: TGTGCCACCAATTCCGGGTGGGCCTACAATGAGCAGTTCTTC
J gene: TRBJ2-1
clone size: NA
D gene: NA
V gene: TRBV6-5

CDR3 protein: CAISESTGRNTEAFF
CDR3 DNA: TGTGCCATCAGTGAGTCGACAGGACGGAACACTGAAGCTTTCTTT
J gene: TRBJ1-1
clone size: NA
D gene: NA
V gene: TRBV10-3

CDR3 protein: CASTAQETQYF
CDR3 DNA: TGTGCCAGCACTGCTCAGGAGACCCAGTACTTC
J gene: TRBJ2-5
clone size: NA
D gene: NA
V gene: TRBV2

CDR3 protein: CASGRTAESRQFF
CDR3 DNA: TGTGCTAGCGGTCGGACAGCCGAGAGTAGGCAGTTCTTC
J gene: TRBJ2-1
clone size: NA
D gene: NA
V gene: TRBV12-5

CDR3 protein: CASSLRGVSSYNSPLHF
CDR3 DNA: TGTGCCAGCAGTTTAAGGGGTGTGAGCTCCTATAATTCACCCCTCCACTTT
J gene: TRBJ1-6
clone size: NA
D gene: NA
V gene: TRBV28

CDR3 protein: CVSSDRGREAFF
CDR3 DNA: TGTGTCAGCAGCGATAGGGGGCGGGAAGCTTTCTTT
J gene: TRBJ1-1
clone size: NA
D gene: TRBD1
V gene: TRBV5-8

CDR3 protein: CASSPPIGQGKTQYF
CDR3 DNA: TGTGCCAGCAGTCCACCCATCGGACAGGGGAAGACCCAGTACTTC
J gene: TRBJ2-5
clone size: NA
D gene: TRBD1
V gene: TRBV6-5

CDR3 protein: CASSGGYYGYTF
CDR3 DNA: TGTGCCAGCAGTGGAGGGTACTATGGCTACACCTTC
J gene: TRBJ1-2
clone size: NA
D gene: NA
V gene: TRBV2

CDR3 protein: CASSLQREARYGNEQFF
CDR3 DNA: TGCGCCAGCAGCCTTCAGCGGGAGGCCAGATATGGGAATGAGCAGTTCTTC
J gene: TRBJ2-1
clone size: NA
D gene: TRBD2
V gene: TRBV5-1

CDR3 protein: CASSPLGDTANYGYTF
CDR3 DNA: TGTGCCAGCTCACCACTCGGGGACACCGCTAACTATGGCTACACCTTC
J gene: TRBJ1-2
clone size: NA
D gene: NA
V gene: TRBV18

CDR3 protein: CASSLRQGIPYGELFF
CDR3 DNA: TGTGCCAGCAGCTTAAGACAGGGGATCCCCTACGGGGAGCTGTTTTTT
J gene: TRBJ2-2
clone size: NA
D gene: TRBD1
V gene: TRBV7-8

CDR3 protein: CASSQNRDQPQHF
CDR3 DNA: TGTGCCAGCTCGCAAAACAGGGATCAGCCCCAGCATTTT
J gene: TRBJ1-5
clone size: NA
D gene: NA
V gene: TRBV18

CDR3 protein: CASSTQGGNQPQHF
CDR3 DNA: TGTGCCAGCTCAACTCAGGGGGGCAATCAGCCCCAGCATTTT
J gene: TRBJ1-5
clone size: NA
D gene: TRBD1
V gene: TRBV18

CDR3 protein: CASSTGLAGGPTGELFF
CDR3 DNA: TGCGCCAGCAGCACCGGACTAGCGGGGGGGCCCACCGGGGAGCTGTTTTTT
J gene: TRBJ2-2
clone size: NA
D gene: TRBD2
V gene: TRBV5-1

CDR3 protein: CASSGTGKNYGYTF
CDR3 DNA: TGTGCCAGCAGTGGGACAGGGAAAAACTATGGCTACACCTTC
J gene: TRBJ1-2
clone size: NA
D gene: TRBD1
V gene: TRBV2

CDR3 protein: CASSQQKLTSGGLTFYSGANVLTF
CDR3 DNA: TGTGCCAGCAGCCAGCAAAAACTGACTAGCGGGGGGCTAACCTTCTACTCTGGGGCCAACGTCCTGACTTTC
J gene: TRBJ2-6
clone size: NA
D gene: TRBD2
V gene: TRBV6-2/TRBV6-3

CDR3 protein: CASSPLNQPQHF
CDR3 DNA: TGTGCCAGCTCACCCCTCAATCAGCCCCAGCATTTT
J gene: TRBJ1-5
clone size: NA
D gene: NA
V gene: TRBV18

CDR3 protein: CASSFYSYNSPLHF
CDR3 DNA: TGTGCCAGCAGTTTTTACTCCTATAATTCACCCCTCCACTTT
J gene: TRBJ1-6
clone size: NA
D gene: NA
V gene: TRBV27

CDR3 protein: CASSPRGQGDEQFF
CDR3 DNA: TGTGCCAGCAGTCCCCGAGGACAGGGGGATGAGCAGTTCTTC
J gene: TRBJ2-1
clone size: NA
D gene: TRBD1
V gene: TRBV6-5

CDR3 protein: CASSLAHKETQYF
CDR3 DNA: TGTGCCAGCAGCTTGGCACATAAAGAGACCCAGTACTTC
J gene: TRBJ2-5
clone size: NA
D gene: NA
V gene: TRBV5-8

CDR3 protein: CASSVAGGPLNEQFF
CDR3 DNA: TGTGCCAGCAGTGTAGCGGGAGGGCCTCTAAATGAGCAGTTCTTC
J gene: TRBJ2-1
clone size: NA
D gene: TRBD2
V gene: TRBV2

CDR3 protein: CASSQDRSAQFITGNTIYF
CDR3 DNA: TGCGCCAGCAGCCAAGATCGGTCAGCGCAATTTATCACTGGAAACACCATATATTTT
J gene: TRBJ1-3
clone size: NA
D gene: NA
V gene: TRBV4-1

CDR3 protein: CASSYTGSGEAFF
CDR3 DNA: TGTGCCAGCAGTTACACAGGGTCTGGTGAAGCTTTCTTT
J gene: TRBJ1-1
clone size: NA
D gene: NA
V gene: TRBV6-5

CDR3 protein: CASRDDSKTAFRRFAGELFF
CDR3 DNA: TGTGCCAGTAGAGATGACTCGAAAACAGCATTTAGGAGGTTTGCCGGGGAGCTGTTTTTT
J gene: TRBJ2-2
clone size: NA
D gene: NA
V gene: TRBV19

CDR3 protein: CASKSQFSSGGVKGGKNIQYF
CDR3 DNA: TGTGCCAGTAAATCCCAATTCTCTAGCGGGGGGGTCAAGGGTGGCAAAAACATTCAGTACTTC
J gene: TRBJ2-4
clone size: NA
D gene: TRBD2
V gene: TRBV28

CDR3 protein: CASSQDDRGRETQYF
CDR3 DNA: TGTGCCAGCAGCCAAGATGACAGGGGGCGAGAGACCCAGTACTTC
J gene: TRBJ2-5
clone size: NA
D gene: TRBD1
V gene: TRBV3-1/TRBV3-2

CDR3 protein: CASSETGTGLNEQFF
CDR3 DNA: TGTGCCAGCAGTGAAACCGGGACAGGGTTGAATGAGCAGTTCTTC
J gene: TRBJ2-1
clone size: NA
D gene: TRBD1
V gene: TRBV6-4

CDR3 protein: CASSRELAGGLPDTQYF
CDR3 DNA: TGCGCCAGCAGCCGAGAACTAGCGGGAGGTCTGCCAGATACGCAGTATTTT
J gene: TRBJ2-3
clone size: NA
D gene: TRBD2
V gene: TRBV5-1

CDR3 protein: CASSEAIGVSNQPQHF
CDR3 DNA: TGTGCCAGCAGTGAAGCAATAGGGGTTAGCAATCAGCCCCAGCATTTT
J gene: TRBJ1-5
clone size: NA
D gene: NA
V gene: TRBV6-1

CDR3 protein: CASSWTSGRSWSGTGELFF
CDR3 DNA: TGTGCCAGCAGTTGGACTAGCGGGAGAAGTTGGTCAGGCACCGGGGAGCTGTTTTTT
J gene: TRBJ2-2
clone size: NA
D gene: TRBD2
V gene: TRBV27

CDR3 protein: CASSPDRVGSPLHF
CDR3 DNA: TGTGCCAGCTCACCGGACAGGGTTGGGTCACCCCTCCACTTT
J gene: TRBJ1-6
clone size: NA
D gene: TRBD1
V gene: TRBV18

CDR3 protein: CASSLAGQGAYEQYF
CDR3 DNA: TGTGCCAGCAGCTTGGCGGGACAGGGGGCCTACGAGCAGTACTTC
J gene: TRBJ2-7
clone size: few
D gene: TRBD1
V gene: TRBV5-8

CDR3 protein: CASRPKAGGLDTQYF
CDR3 DNA: TGTGCCAGCAGACCAAAGGCAGGAGGATTAGATACGCAGTATTTT
J gene: TRBJ2-3
clone size: NA
D gene: NA
V gene: TRBV5-8

CDR3 protein: CASSTYYTDTQYF
CDR3 DNA: TGTGCCAGTAGTACGTACTACACAGATACGCAGTATTTT
J gene: TRBJ2-3
clone size: NA
D gene: NA
V gene: TRBV19

CDR3 protein: CASSSPRQGLITDTQYF
CDR3 DNA: TGTGCCAGCAGCTCCCCCCGACAGGGGTTAATCACAGATACGCAGTATTTT
J gene: TRBJ2-3
clone size: once
D gene: TRBD1
V gene: TRBV11-2

CDR3 protein: CASSLSFSSIYGYTF
CDR3 DNA: TGTGCCAGCAGTTTAAGCTTCTCCTCCATTTATGGCTACACCTTC
J gene: TRBJ1-2
clone size: NA
D gene: NA
V gene: TRBV28

CDR3 protein: CASSYTGQGVGYTF
CDR3 DNA: TGTGCCAGCAGTTACACAGGACAGGGGGTAGGCTACACCTTC
J gene: TRBJ1-2
clone size: few
D gene: TRBD1
V gene: TRBV6-5